Presented here are 5 T cell receptor beta chains from one specimen sequenced in a study of T cell responses to AZD1222 COVID-19 vaccine. Sequenced by immunoSEQ multiplex PCR; TCRdb stores in-frame clones only, minus some. The table records under 200,000 clones, roughly 94% of them present only once. The sequencing here drew on peripheral blood, taken on day 0 of AZD1222 vaccination. The receptors stem from an adult in good health.

The V call is TRBV6-5, the J call TRBJ1-3; no firm D call. CDR3 length: 14 amino acids. V was trimmed by 5 bases and J by 4 bases, leaving 12 bases between them. Germline CDR1 MNHEY, CDR2 SVGAGI. This CDR3 reads CASSNQVVGNTIYF. The DNA for the CDR3 is TGTGCCAGCAGTAATCAGGTTGTAGGAAACACCATATATTTT.

The chain combines TRBV19 with TRBJ1-2; D unresolved. Per the germline V gene, CDR1 is LNHDA and CDR2 is SQIVND (reference sequence). V was trimmed by 6 bases and J by 8 bases, leaving 19 bases between them. This CDR3 comprises 14 residues. DNA for the CDR3: TGTGCCAGTAGACAATCCGGAGGGTTCTTAGGCTACACCTTC. This gives the protein CASRQSGGFLGYTF.

This sequence joins TRBV19 and TRBJ1-5, with D possibly TRBD1 on 5 matching bases. CDR1 and CDR2 (germline): LNHDA, SQIVND (reference sequence). V shed 3 bases and J shed 4 bases, with 19 bases lying between them. CDR3 length: 17 residues. The CDR3 protein is CASSIWAGRIRNQPQHF. In nucleotides, the CDR3 is TGTGCCAGTAGTATTTGGGCAGGGAGAATTCGTAATCAGCCCCAGCATTTT.

The rearrangement links TRBV18 to TRBJ1-1, with D possibly TRBD1 on 5 matching bases. The CDR3 sequence is 15 residues long. CDR1 and CDR2 from the germline V gene are KGHSH and LQKENI. With 6 bases removed from V and 0 bases from J, the gap between germline ends came to 14 bases. For the CDR3, the DNA is TGTGCCAGCTCCCCGGGGCGAACCCTGAACACTGAAGCTTTCTTT. Protein product: CASSPGRTLNTEAFF.

This clone appeared a single time. V and J are TRBV11-2 and TRBJ1-6; no clear D gene. Trimming took off 1 base at V and 8 bases at J, with 9 bases between the two ends. The CDR3 sequence is 14 residues long. CDR1 is SGHAT and CDR2 is FQNNGV in the germline V gene. The CDR3 region is CASSLAFMDSPLHF. DNA of the CDR3: TGTGCCAGCAGCTTAGCTTTTATGGATTCACCCCTCCACTTT.